This T cell receptor beta chain was profiled in a study of cytomegalovirus exposure and HLA in healthy donors. About this clone: Its cognate antigen is unknown.

Study-level points and caveats: Later, an analysis found that common viral pathogens appeared to be linked with several of the most significant clusters.

The study ran its PCR with 60 Vbeta and 13 Jbeta primers. Source study methods: A later analysis counted around 80 million unique TCR beta chains, 9.5 million to 13 million shared. Method: immunoSEQ multiplex PCR; TCRdb's copy keeps in-frame clones and lacks some. V and J calls and clone size are as listed in that table; D and trimming were resolved from the DNA. The table lists 85,000 to 130,000 clones, roughly 82% of them singletons. The sequence was obtained from a male donor in good health and CMV-seropositive. Sample: PBMCs.

CDR3 coding DNA: TGTGCCAGCAGTTCAGGGGGGTATCAAGCTTTCTTT. Protein: CASSSGGYQAFF. The chain joins TRBV28 to TRBJ1-1, with 7 bases aligning to TRBD1. CDR3 length: 12 amino acids. In germline, CDR1 is MDHEN, CDR2 SYDVKM. The J segment lost 9 bases and the V segment lost 4 bases, leaving 5 bases of the junction unmatched.